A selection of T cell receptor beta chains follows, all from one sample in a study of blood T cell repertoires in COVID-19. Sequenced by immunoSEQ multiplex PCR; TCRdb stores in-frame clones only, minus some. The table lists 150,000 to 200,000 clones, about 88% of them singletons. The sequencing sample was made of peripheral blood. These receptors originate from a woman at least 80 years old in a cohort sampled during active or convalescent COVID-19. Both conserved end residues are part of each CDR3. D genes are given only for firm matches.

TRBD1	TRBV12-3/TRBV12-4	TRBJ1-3	CASSDRGGNTIYF
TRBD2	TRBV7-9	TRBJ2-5	CASSFSGGVQETQYF
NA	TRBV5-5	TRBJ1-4	CASSRQRGPNEKLFF
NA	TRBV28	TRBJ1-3	CASSLYSSGNTIYF
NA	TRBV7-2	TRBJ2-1	CASSLRRDNEQFF
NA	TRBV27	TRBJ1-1	CASSLSRVAENTEAFF
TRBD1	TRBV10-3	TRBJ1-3	CAISWGQISGNTIYF
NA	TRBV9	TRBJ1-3	CASSEPGQLHYGNTIYF
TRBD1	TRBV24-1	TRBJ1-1	CATSESGTGGTEAFF
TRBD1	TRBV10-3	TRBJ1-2	CAISTGGNYGYTF
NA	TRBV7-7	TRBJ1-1	CASSLDRNTEAFF
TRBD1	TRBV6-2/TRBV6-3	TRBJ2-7	CASSRDRGLQYF
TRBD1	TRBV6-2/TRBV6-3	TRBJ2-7	CASSRSVDRVGTYEQYF
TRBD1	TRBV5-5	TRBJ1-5	CASSLGQGGYSNQPQHF
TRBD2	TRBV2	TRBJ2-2	CASSDRRGEDGELFF
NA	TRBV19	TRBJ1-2	CASKKVEDGYTF
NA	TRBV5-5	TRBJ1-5	CASSSEQRTKMHF
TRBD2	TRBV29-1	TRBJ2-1	CSVASGGAYNEQFF
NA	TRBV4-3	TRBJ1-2	CASSQDNRADGYTF
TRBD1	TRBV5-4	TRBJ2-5	CASSSTGQGETQYF
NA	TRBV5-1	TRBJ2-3	CASRQGSTDTQYF
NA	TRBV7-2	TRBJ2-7	CASSNGLTYEQYF
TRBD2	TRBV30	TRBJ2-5	CAWSTFERGQETQYF
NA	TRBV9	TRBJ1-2	CASSVRTDNFKTGGYTF
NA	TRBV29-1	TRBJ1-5	CSVGSGINQPQHF
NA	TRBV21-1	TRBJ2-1	CASSKRTAFSYNEQFF
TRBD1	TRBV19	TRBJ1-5	CASSPTGWMGNQPQHF
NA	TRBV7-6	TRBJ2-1	CASSLAWIGDEQFF
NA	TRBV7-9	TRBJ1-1	CASSYLDRMNTEAFF
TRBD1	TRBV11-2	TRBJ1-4	CASSPRGTGVQEKLFF
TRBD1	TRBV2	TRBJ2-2	CASSEEGQGNTGELFF
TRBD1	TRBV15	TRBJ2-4	CATRKGQGIFAKNIQYF
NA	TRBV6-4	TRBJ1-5	CASTWSGYNQPQHF
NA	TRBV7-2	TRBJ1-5	CASSLQGQGLPQHF
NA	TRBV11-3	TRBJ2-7	CASSLSPQGFYEQYF
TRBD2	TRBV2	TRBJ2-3	CASGTNPSDTQYF
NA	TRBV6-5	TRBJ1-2	CASSYSGSTPYGYTF
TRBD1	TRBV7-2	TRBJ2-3	CASSLDRGGTDTQYF
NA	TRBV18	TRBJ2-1	CASSSSWVEQFF
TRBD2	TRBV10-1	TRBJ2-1	CASSESWSSGRVINEQFF
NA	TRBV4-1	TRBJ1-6	CASSQRRLVETGSPLHF
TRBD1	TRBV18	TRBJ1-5	CASSPGDRGSNQPQHF
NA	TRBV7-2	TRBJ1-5	CASSLDYNQPQHF
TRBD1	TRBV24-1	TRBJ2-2	CATRESLGVRGTGELFF
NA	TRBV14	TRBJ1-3	CASSQSGVRNTIYF
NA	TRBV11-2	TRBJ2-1	CASSLGAGTYYNEQFF
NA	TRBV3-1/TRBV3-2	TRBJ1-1	CASTLHRGTEAFF